This TCR beta chain is from a study of T cell repertoires in cytomegalovirus infection. The V end was cut by 5 bases, the J end by 10 bases, with 13 bases between. The CDR3 length is 12 residues. Germline values: CDR1 SGHVS, CDR2 FNYEAQ. With respect to this clonotype: Its specificity is unknown.

Each CDR3 protein is one row after TCRdb ran MiXCR on the reads. This sample has 650,000 to 900,000 distinct CDR3 sequences, with approximately 30% found just once. This receptor was taken from a human donor in good health (CMV status not recorded). Some clones in this sample may be carry-over from other donors' samples. The chain links TRBV7-6 to TRBJ2-3; unclear D gene. Source: cultured CD8+ T cells from PBMCs, taken from culture after CMV antigen stimulation. The CDR3 sequence is CASSEDPPSQYF. The CDR3 DNA sequence: TGTGCCAGCAGCGAGGACCCCCCGTCGCAGTATTTT. The full variable domain, its missing parts supplied by reference TRBV7-6 and TRBJ2-3, is GAGVSQSPRYKVTKRGQDVALRCDPISGHVSLYWYRQALGQGPEFLTYFNYEAQQDKSGLPNDRFSAERPEGSISTLTIQRTEQRDSAMYRCASSEDPPSQYFGPGTRLTVL.